The 13 T cell receptor beta chains below come from one sample, sequenced in a study of shared clonotypes between healthy human individuals. Data came from immunoSEQ multiplex PCR; TCRdb stores just in-frame clones and leaves some out. The repertoire has roughly 1.4 million clones, approximately 98.5% of them found once; the top ten carry over 0.3%. The specimen sequenced was naive CD4+ T cells sorted from blood. The subset was: CD45RA+ positively selected. Receptor source: a man aged 25-45 years in good health.

This rearrangement joins TRBV7-9 to TRBJ2-7, with D possibly called TRBD1 or TRBD2 (5 bases each). The CDR3 extends over 15 amino acids. V gave up 6 bases and J gave up 2 bases, with 17 bases separating them. Germline values: CDR1 SEHNR, CDR2 FQNEAQ (reference sequence). In nucleotides, the CDR3 is TGTGCCAGCAGTAGGGACGGATTGCGCACCTACGAGCAGTACTTC. It translates to CASSRDGLRTYEQYF.

The rearrangement joins TRBV5-5 to TRBJ2-1, with 8 bases identical to TRBD2. This CDR3 is 13 amino acids long. The germline V gene encodes CDR1 SGHKS and CDR2 YYEKEE (reference sequence). Trimming at V came to 0 bases and at J to 8 bases, leaving 1 base not matched to a gene. The CDR3 here is CASSLVGRDEQFF. The CDR3 DNA reads as TGTGCCAGCAGCTTGGTCGGGAGGGATGAGCAGTTCTTC.

The chain couples TRBV6-5 to TRBJ1-3; the match to TRBD1 covers 9 bases. Per the germline V gene, CDR1 is MNHEY and CDR2 is SVGAGI. There are 14 residues in the CDR3. With V trimmed by 5 bases and J by 8 bases, 7 bases remained unmatched. The CDR3 DNA reads as TGTGCCAGCAGTAGGGACAGGGTACAGGACACCATATATTTT. Protein: CASSRDRVQDTIYF.

V and J are TRBV29-1 and TRBJ2-7; 7 bases align to TRBD2. This CDR3 region has 13 residues. Germline V gene data show CDR1 as SQVTM and CDR2 as ANQGSEA. The V segment lost 4 bases and the J segment 4 bases; nucleotides outside the gene matches: 7. The CDR3 spells CSVGTSVGYEQYF. As DNA, the CDR3 is TGCAGCGTTGGCACTAGCGTCGGATACGAGCAGTACTTC.

Only one count was recorded for this clone. The same CDR3 arises from other DNA sequences in this sample as well. The chain uses TRBV6-6 and TRBJ2-7, with 7 nucleotides matching TRBD2. The CDR3 length is 14 residues. V lost 2 bases to trimming and J lost 1 base; unmatched junction nucleotides: 2. Germline CDR1 is MNHNY and CDR2 is SVGAGI (reference sequence). CDR3 nucleotides: TGTGCCAGCAGTTACGGACTAGGTTCCTACGAGCAGTACTTC. Residues: CASSYGLGSYEQYF.

This chain uses TRBV7-2 with TRBJ1-2; D gene unclear. V shed 8 bases and J shed 5 bases, with 9 bases lying between them. CDR3 length: 11 residues. CDR1 is SGHTA, CDR2 FQGNSA, per germline. For the CDR3, the DNA is TGTGCCAGCGGAGACATATATGGCTACACCTTC. Encoded protein: CASGDIYGYTF. The whole variable domain, remainder taken from reference TRBV7-2 and TRBJ1-2, is GAGVSQSPSNKVTEKGKDVELRCDPISGHTALYWYRQSLGQGLEFLIYFQGNSAPDKSGLPSDRFSAERTGGSVSTLTIQRTQQEDSAVYLCASGDIYGYTFGSGTRLTVV.

The chain is built from TRBV29-1 and TRBJ2-1; no reliable D call. Trimming left V 5 bases short and J 0 bases short, with 11 bases between. The length of the CDR3 is 14 residues. Looked up from germline, CDR1 is SQVTM and CDR2 is ANQGSEA. The CDR3 region has the DNA TGCAGCGTTCTCCCCCCTCGCTCCTACAATGAGCAGTTCTTC. Encoded protein: CSVLPPRSYNEQFF.

The chain couples TRBV6-1 to TRBJ2-6, with D perhaps TRBD1 (5 bases). The ends were cut back, 7 bases at V and 0 bases at J, with 7 bases in the middle. The CDR3 extends over 14 amino acids. From germline, CDR1 is MNHNS and CDR2 SASEGT. The CDR3 DNA reads TGTGCCAGCAAGGGGAACTCTGGGGCCAACGTCCTGACTTTC. This codes for CASKGNSGANVLTF.

The chain recombines TRBV5-5 with TRBJ1-1; D uncertain. The germline V gene has CDR1 SGHKS and CDR2 YYEKEE (reference sequence). This CDR3 comprises 14 residues. The germline V and J ends were trimmed by 0 bases and 5 bases, with 11 bases remaining between them. CDR3 nucleotides: TGTGCCAGCAGCTTGGCGATGGATGGGACTGAAGCTTTCTTT. This gives the protein CASSLAMDGTEAFF. Together with reference TRBV5-5 and TRBJ1-1, the CDR3 gives the full variable domain: DAGVTQSPTHLIKTRGQQVTLRCSPISGHKSVSWYQQVLGQGPQFIFQYYEKEERGRGNFPDRFSARQFPNYSSELNVNALLLGDSALYLCASSLAMDGTEAFFGQGTRLTVV.

The chain links TRBV6-1 to TRBJ2-3, with D unresolved. The CDR3 contains 13 residues. The V and J ends lost 0 bases and 2 bases respectively, with 3 bases between them. Germline V gene sequence: CDR1 MNHNS, CDR2 SASEGT. The CDR3 region has the DNA TGTGCCAGCAGTGAAGCCCTCACAGATACGCAGTATTTT. This sequence encodes CASSEALTDTQYF.

On this clone: Other DNA sequences in this specimen translate into the identical CDR3. The chain joins TRBV9 to TRBJ2-3, with D possibly TRBD1 on 5 matching bases. Germline CDR1 reads SGDLS; CDR2 reads YYNGEE. The length of the CDR3 is 16 residues. V shed 0 bases and J shed 3 bases, with 14 bases lying between them. The CDR3 bases are TGTGCCAGCAGCGTAGGCGCAGGGTTAAGTACAGATACGCAGTATTTT. As protein: CASSVGAGLSTDTQYF.

The chain carries TRBV14 and TRBJ2-2; D may be TRBD1 or TRBD2 (6 bases each). Looked up from germline, CDR1 is SGHDN and CDR2 is FVKESK. With 2 bases removed from V and 5 bases from J, the gap between germline ends came to 21 bases. This CDR3 has 18 amino acids. CDR3 protein: CASSQTTSRLDRTGELFF. The CDR3 coding sequence is TGTGCCAGCAGCCAAACCACTAGCCGATTAGACAGGACCGGGGAGCTGTTTTTT. The full variable domain, its missing parts supplied by reference TRBV14 and TRBJ2-2, is EAGVTQFPSHSVIEKGQTVTLRCDPISGHDNLYWYRRVMGKEIKFLLHFVKESKQDESGMPNNRFLAERTGGTYSTLKVQPAELEDSGVYFCASSQTTSRLDRTGELFFGEGSRLTVL.

The chain links TRBV11-2 to TRBJ2-7, with 8 bases aligning to TRBD1. With 5 bases clipped from V and 2 bases from J, the junction kept 8 bases outside the gene matches. The CDR3 length is 15 residues. Germline CDR1 is SGHAT and CDR2 is FQNNGV. Here the CDR3 DNA reads TGTGCCAGCAGCCAAGACAGGGGATTTACCTACGAGCAGTACTTC. As protein: CASSQDRGFTYEQYF.